This passage covers 10 T cell receptor beta chains from one sample sequenced in a study of response to subunit inactivated influenza vaccine. TCRdb used MiXCR to reprocess the RT-PCR reads, holding one entry per CDR3 protein. The data show around 750,000 distinct CDR3 sequences, 21% seen once. This sample comprised PBMCs from blood, obtained about 5 days after vaccination. These receptor sequences come from a man between 50 and 59 years old who received an inactivated influenza vaccine.

This clonotype was counted a few times. Here the CDR3 reads CAISESSGGHQETQYF. The DNA for the CDR3 is TGTGCCATCAGTGAGTCGAGCGGGGGACACCAAGAGACCCAGTACTTC. The gene calls are TRBV10-3 and TRBJ2-5; 8 bases align to TRBD2. Germline-derived CDR1 and CDR2 are ENHRY and SYGVKD. The CDR3 loop spans 16 amino acids. The junction had 3 bases not matched to a gene; V was cut back by 0 bases and J by 0 bases.

In its sample, this clonotype was seen many times. This chain joins TRBV12-3 or TRBV12-4 and TRBJ2-7; TRBD2 matches 11 bases. The CDR3 is made up of 16 amino acids. With 3 bases clipped from V and 2 bases from J, the junction kept 6 bases outside the gene matches. The CDR3 reads CASSFYYSGGAYEQYF. The CDR3 coding sequence is TGTGCCAGCAGTTTCTATTATAGCGGGGGGGCCTACGAGCAGTACTTC.

The chain couples TRBV18 to TRBJ1-1; D unclear. The V gene's germline CDR1 is KGHSH and CDR2 LQKENI. V lost 0 bases to trimming and J lost 1 base, with 9 bases between them. This CDR3 is 15 amino acids long. In DNA form, the CDR3 reads TGTGCCAGCTCACCACCCCGGGCGAAGAACACTGAAGCTTTCTTT. Translated, it gives CASSPPRAKNTEAFF.

This clonotype was seen a few times. The CDR3 coding sequence is TGTGCCAGCAGTCCCAGTTCAGGTCCCTATGGCTACACCTTC. Amino acid sequence: CASSPSSGPYGYTF. The rearrangement links TRBV12-3 or TRBV12-4 to TRBJ1-2; no firm D call. Trimming stripped 5 bases from V and 4 bases from J, with 14 bases between. This CDR3 has 14 residues.

This sequence joins TRBV6-5 and TRBJ2-1, with TRBD1 matching 9 bases. This CDR3 has 16 residues. J lost 2 bases, V lost 4 bases, and 6 bases had no gene match. Germline CDR1 is MNHEY and CDR2 is SVGAGI. The CDR3 loop is CASSWTGTGTYNEQFF. The CDR3 region has the DNA TGTGCCAGCAGTTGGACCGGGACAGGGACCTACAATGAGCAGTTCTTC.

The chain combines TRBV5-1 with TRBJ2-3; 7 bases agree with TRBD1. This CDR3 is built from 14 residues. The germline V gene encodes CDR1 SGHRS and CDR2 YFSETQ. Trimming cost V 8 bases and J 5 bases; bases outside gene matches: 11. This CDR3 reads CASTVTTGKDTQYF. As DNA, the CDR3 is TGCGCCAGTACAGTTACGACAGGGAAAGATACGCAGTATTTT.

This clonotype has only a few counts. This chain links TRBV6-5 with TRBJ2-4, with D tentatively TRBD1 or TRBD2 (5 bases each). CDR1 is MNHEY and CDR2 is SVGAGI in the germline V gene. V was clipped by 4 bases and J by 0 bases, with 10 bases between them. This CDR3 is 15 amino acids long. The CDR3 DNA reads as TGTGCCAGCAGTTCCGGGGCACTAGCCAAAAACATTCAGTACTTC. Translated: CASSSGALAKNIQYF.

The rearrangement uses TRBV12-3 or TRBV12-4 and TRBJ2-3, with 8 bases aligning to TRBD1. V shed 6 bases and J 8 bases; nucleotides not matched to a gene: 4. The CDR3 spans 12 residues. CDR3 sequence: CASSQDRGTQYF. CDR3 coding DNA: TGTGCCAGCAGCCAAGACAGGGGTACGCAGTATTTT.

This clonotype has a count of ten or more. The chain is built from TRBV5-6 and TRBJ1-1; D is unresolved. CDR3 length: 15 residues. The germline V gene has CDR1 SGHDT and CDR2 YYEEEE. V lost 0 bases and J 8 bases, leaving 17 bases between the germline ends. CDR3 in DNA: TGTGCCAGCAGCTTGGGACATTTAACGGAGGTGGAAGCTTTCTTT. Translated, it gives CASSLGHLTEVEAFF.

The chain is built from TRBV6-5 and TRBJ2-1; D ambiguous. CDR3 length equals 15 residues. Trimming left V 4 bases short and J 0 bases short, with 10 bases between. Germline V gives CDR1 MNHEY, CDR2 SVGAGI. As DNA, the CDR3 is TGTGCCAGCAGTTCTAGGCGGAGCTCCTACAATGAGCAGTTCTTC. Translating it yields CASSSRRSSYNEQFF.